The 16 T cell receptor beta chains below were found in one sample sequenced in a study of blood T cell repertoires in COVID-19. Clones were sequenced by immunoSEQ multiplex PCR, and TCRdb holds only the in-frame ones, with some missing. The table has about 170,000 clones, around 74% seen once. The sequenced sample was peripheral blood. The receptors come from a man in his 70s with acute or convalescent COVID-19.

This clone came up once. V usage is TRBV3-1 (or the pseudogene TRBV3-2) and J usage is TRBJ2-7; 8 nucleotides line up with TRBD1. Germline trimming cut 6 bases from V and 0 bases from J; bases unmatched to any gene: 4. This CDR3 region has 14 residues. Germline values: CDR1 LGHDT, CDR2 YNNKEL (reference sequence). The CDR3 coding sequence is TGTGCCAGCAGATTACAGGGGGACTCCTACGAGCAGTACTTC. It is translated as CASRLQGDSYEQYF.

The table lists this clone with a few counts. V and J are TRBV11-3 and TRBJ2-3; no definite D call. From germline, CDR1 is SGHNT and CDR2 YENEEA. V shed 3 bases and J shed 0 bases, with 7 bases lying between them. The CDR3 runs 14 residues. The CDR3 DNA reads TGTGCCAGCAGCTTCACAGCTAGCACAGATACGCAGTATTTT. This translates into CASSFTASTDTQYF. Combining the CDR3 with reference TRBV11-3 and TRBJ2-3 gives the whole variable domain EAGVVQSPRYKIIEKKQPVAFWCNPISGHNTLYWYLQNLGQGPELLIRYENEEAVDDSQLPKDRFSAERLKGVDSTLKIQPAELGDSAVYLCASSFTASTDTQYFGPGTRLTVL.

The chain employs TRBV5-1 and TRBJ1-3; perhaps TRBD1 as D (5 bases). This CDR3 spans 16 amino acids. Germline CDR1 reads SGHRS; CDR2 reads YFSETQ. Trimming removed 7 bases at V and 4 bases at J, with 21 bases between. Here the CDR3 reads CASQHGASAYGNTIYF. The DNA of the CDR3 is TGCGCCAGCCAACATGGGGCGTCAGCCTACGGAAACACCATATATTTT.

The rearrangement uses TRBV18 and TRBJ2-3; D remains ambiguous. Germline V CDR1 and CDR2: KGHSH, LQKENI. The V end lost 6 bases, the J end lost 4 bases, and 8 bases lay between the germline ends. This CDR3 contains 12 residues. CDR3 sequence: CASSVSSDTQYF. CDR3 DNA sequence: TGTGCCAGCTCCGTATCCTCAGATACGCAGTATTTT.

The chain couples TRBV5-1 to TRBJ2-3, with 7 positions matching TRBD2. Germline CDR1 and CDR2: SGHRS and YFSETQ. This CDR3 is built from 14 residues. The ends lost 5 bases at V and 3 bases at J; junction bases unmatched: 6. Here the CDR3 reads CASRTGTKTDTQYF. In DNA form, the CDR3 reads TGCGCCAGCAGAACCGGGACTAAAACAGATACGCAGTATTTT.

V usage is TRBV5-6 and J usage is TRBJ2-6; D gene uncertain. Germline V gene lookup returns CDR1 SGHDT and CDR2 YYEEEE. This CDR3 is 15 amino acids long. Trimming shortened V by 4 bases and J by 4 bases, and 12 bases separated the two germline ends. CDR3 amino acids: CASSQENYGANVLTF. The CDR3 DNA reads TGTGCCAGCAGCCAAGAGAACTACGGGGCCAACGTCCTGACTTTC.

The chain has TRBV5-1 and TRBJ2-1, with D unclear. The CDR3 totals 13 residues. Trimming shortened V by 0 bases and J by 8 bases, and 9 bases separated the two germline ends. Looked up from germline, CDR1 is SGHRS and CDR2 is YFSETQ. The CDR3 nucleotides are TGCGCCAGCAGCTTGGTATTAGTTGATGAGCAGTTCTTC. It specifies CASSLVLVDEQFF.

CDR3 coding DNA: TGTGCCAGCAGCGTAAGGGAGTCGAGATATACGCAGTATTTT. Translation gives CASSVRESRYTQYF. This chain uses TRBV9 with TRBJ2-3, with D perhaps matching TRBD2 (5 bases). Trimming shortened V by 1 base and J by 7 bases, and 13 bases separated the two germline ends. The CDR3 covers 14 residues. Germline V CDR1 and CDR2: SGDLS, YYNGEE.

In this sample, this clone turned up once. The CDR3 sequence is CASSLPTGLNTEAFF. In DNA, the CDR3 is TGTGCCAGCAGCTTGCCAACAGGGTTAAACACTGAAGCTTTCTTT. The chain couples TRBV5-4 to TRBJ1-1; weak D call: TRBD1 (6 bases). Trimming left V 1 base short and J 2 bases short, with 12 bases between. CDR1 is SGHNT, CDR2 YYREEE, per germline (reference sequence). The CDR3 has 15 amino acids.

V usage is TRBV7-2 and J usage is TRBJ1-1; unclear D gene. Germline CDR1 SGHTA, CDR2 FQGNSA. The CDR3 runs to 14 residues. Between the trimmed V and J ends, which lost 3 bases and 5 bases, there was a span of 13 bases. Here the CDR3 DNA reads TGTGCCAGCAGCTTCCGAAGCCCGGGGACTGAAGCTTTCTTT. Encoded protein: CASSFRSPGTEAFF. The full variable domain, in which reference TRBV7-2 and TRBJ1-1 provide the parts outside the CDR3, is GAGVSQSPSNKVTEKGKDVELRCDPISGHTALYWYRQSLGQGLEFLIYFQGNSAPDKSGLPSDRFSAERTGGSVSTLTIQRTQQEDSAVYLCASSFRSPGTEAFFGQGTRLTVV.

The chain combines TRBV10-1 with TRBJ1-2; TRBD1 aligns across 12 bases. Losses at the gene ends were 2 bases for V and 0 bases for J; bases not matched to a gene: 1. Germline V gene sequence: CDR1 WNHNN, CDR2 SYGVQD (reference sequence). This CDR3 contains 16 residues. CDR3 sequence: CASSEGTGGANYGYTF. In DNA, the CDR3 is TGCGCCAGCAGTGAGGGGACAGGGGGCGCTAACTATGGCTACACCTTC.

This clone was observed a few times. V is TRBV27 and J is TRBJ2-3; possible D gene TRBD2, 6 bases. V shed 4 bases and J shed 2 bases, with 13 bases lying between them. The CDR3 covers 15 residues. The germline V gene encodes CDR1 MNHEY and CDR2 SMNVEV (reference sequence). The CDR3 loop is CASSWGDRSTDTQYF. Here the CDR3 DNA reads TGTGCCAGCAGTTGGGGGGATAGGTCCACAGATACGCAGTATTTT.

This chain uses TRBV5-4 with TRBJ1-3, with D possibly matching TRBD1 (5 bases). The CDR3 is made up of 14 amino acids. Germline loops: CDR1 SGHNT, CDR2 YYREEE (reference sequence). V was cut by 0 bases and J by 4 bases, with 8 bases left in between. The CDR3 DNA reads as TGTGCCAGCAGCTTGGCAGGGAACGGAAACACCATATATTTT. It codes for CASSLAGNGNTIYF.

The V call is TRBV15, the J call TRBJ2-1; 7 bases match TRBD2. Germline V gene lookup returns CDR1 LNHNV and CDR2 YYDKDF (reference sequence). V lost 0 bases and J lost 5; bases outside the gene matches: 13. The CDR3 sequence is 18 residues long. CDR3 sequence reads: CATSRDRAWASGDNEQFF. CDR3 in DNA: TGTGCCACCAGCAGAGATAGGGCCTGGGCTAGCGGAGACAATGAGCAGTTCTTC. The entire variable domain, with the rest obtained from reference TRBV15 and TRBJ2-1, is as follows: DAMVIQNPRYQVTQFGKPVTLSCSQTLNHNVMYWYQQKSSQAPKLLFHYYDKDFNNEADTPDNFQSRRPNTSFCFLDIRSPGLGDTAMYLCATSRDRAWASGDNEQFFGPGTRLTVL.

The chain links TRBV7-9 to TRBJ2-5, with D unclear. The CDR3 totals 13 residues. Germline V gene sequence: CDR1 SEHNR, CDR2 FQNEAQ (reference sequence). Trimming stripped 5 bases from V and 7 bases from J, with 14 bases between. CDR3 region: CASSTSAVGTQYF. For the CDR3, the DNA is TGTGCCAGCAGCACCAGCGCCGTGGGGACCCAGTACTTC. The full variable domain, rest sourced from reference TRBV7-9 and TRBJ2-5, is DTGVSQNPRHKITKRGQNVTFRCDPISEHNRLYWYRQTLGQGPEFLTYFQNEAQLEKSRLLSDRFSAERPKGSFSTLEIQRTEQGDSAMYLCASSTSAVGTQYFGPGTRLLVL.

This clone appeared a single time. This chain connects TRBV25-1 to TRBJ1-6, with 7 bases matching TRBD1. J gave up 9 bases and V 3 bases, and 8 bases lay outside the gene matches. This CDR3 region has 15 residues. Germline V gene data show CDR1 as MGHDK and CDR2 as SYGVNS. CDR3 DNA sequence: TGTGCCAGCAGTGAGACAGGGCTTCGGCGTTCACCCCTCCACTTT. Protein: CASSETGLRRSPLHF.